This T cell receptor (beta chain) was obtained from a study of siplizumab effects on memory and regulatory T cells. The study, taken as a whole, reports: Both greater diversity than memory cells and a major contribution to the alloresponse seemed to characterize naive T cells. Under siplizumab, alloreactive sequences traced to unstimulated CD4+ memory cells were significantly reduced. Naive versus memory phenotype went unassigned for roughly 80-96% of proliferating CD4+ or CD8+ clones.

Notes on this clone: Its cognate antigen is unknown.

Profiled with immunoSEQ multiplex PCR; TCRdb holds only in-frame clones, not every one. Here the sample spans some 52,000 clones, approximately 97% being singletons. The sample taken for sequencing was naive CD4+ T cells sorted from blood. This sequence was found in a human donor in good health.

This chain's CDR3 is CASSEVGGRYNEQFF. In DNA form, the CDR3 reads TGTGCCAGCAGTGAAGTTGGGGGGCGGTACAATGAGCAGTTCTTC. The J gene is TRBJ2-1, the V gene TRBV6-1; D may match TRBD1 or TRBD2 (6 bases each). Germline V CDR1 and CDR2: MNHNS, SASEGT. V was pared by 1 base and J by 4 bases, with 11 bases between. The CDR3 covers 15 residues.